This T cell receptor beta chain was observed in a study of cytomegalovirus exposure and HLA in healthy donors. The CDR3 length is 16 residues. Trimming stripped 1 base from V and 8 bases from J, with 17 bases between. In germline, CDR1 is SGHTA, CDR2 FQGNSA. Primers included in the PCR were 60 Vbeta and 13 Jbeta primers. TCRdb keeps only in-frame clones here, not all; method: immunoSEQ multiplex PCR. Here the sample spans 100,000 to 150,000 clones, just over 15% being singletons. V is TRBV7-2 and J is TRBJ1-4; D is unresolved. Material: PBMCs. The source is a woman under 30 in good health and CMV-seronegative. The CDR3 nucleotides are TGTGCCAGCAGCTTAGTGAGTAGCGCGGGGATGGAAAAACTGTTTTTT. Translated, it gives CASSLVSSAGMEKLFF.